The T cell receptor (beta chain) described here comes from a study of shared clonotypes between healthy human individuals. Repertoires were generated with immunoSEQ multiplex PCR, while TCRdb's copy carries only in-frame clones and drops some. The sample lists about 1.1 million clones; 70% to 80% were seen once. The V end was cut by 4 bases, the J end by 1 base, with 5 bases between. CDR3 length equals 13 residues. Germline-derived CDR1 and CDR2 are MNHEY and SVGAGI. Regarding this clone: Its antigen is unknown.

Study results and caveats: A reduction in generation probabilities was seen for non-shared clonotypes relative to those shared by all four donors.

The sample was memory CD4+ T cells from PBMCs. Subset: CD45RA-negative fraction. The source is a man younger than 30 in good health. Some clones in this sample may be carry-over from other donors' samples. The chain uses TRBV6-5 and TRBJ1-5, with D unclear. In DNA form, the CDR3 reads TGTGCCAGCAGTTCGCAGAGCAATCAGCCCCAGCATTTT. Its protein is CASSSQSNQPQHF.